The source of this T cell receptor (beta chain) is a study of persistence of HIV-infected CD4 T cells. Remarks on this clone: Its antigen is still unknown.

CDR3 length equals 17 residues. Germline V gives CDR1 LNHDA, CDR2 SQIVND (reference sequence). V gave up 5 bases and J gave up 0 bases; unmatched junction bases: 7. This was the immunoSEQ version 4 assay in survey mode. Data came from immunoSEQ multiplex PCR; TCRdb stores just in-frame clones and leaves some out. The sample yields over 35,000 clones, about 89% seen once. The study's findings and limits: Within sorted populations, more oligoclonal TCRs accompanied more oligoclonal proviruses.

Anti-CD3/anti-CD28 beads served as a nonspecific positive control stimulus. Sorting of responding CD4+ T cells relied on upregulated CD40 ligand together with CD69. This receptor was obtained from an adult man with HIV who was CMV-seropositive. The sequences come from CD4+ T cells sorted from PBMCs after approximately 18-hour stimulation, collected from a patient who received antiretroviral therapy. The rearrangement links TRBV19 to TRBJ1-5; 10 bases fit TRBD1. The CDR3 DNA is TGTGCCAGTAGTGACAGGGGGCAAGGATATAGCAATCAGCCCCAGCATTTT. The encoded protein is CASSDRGQGYSNQPQHF.